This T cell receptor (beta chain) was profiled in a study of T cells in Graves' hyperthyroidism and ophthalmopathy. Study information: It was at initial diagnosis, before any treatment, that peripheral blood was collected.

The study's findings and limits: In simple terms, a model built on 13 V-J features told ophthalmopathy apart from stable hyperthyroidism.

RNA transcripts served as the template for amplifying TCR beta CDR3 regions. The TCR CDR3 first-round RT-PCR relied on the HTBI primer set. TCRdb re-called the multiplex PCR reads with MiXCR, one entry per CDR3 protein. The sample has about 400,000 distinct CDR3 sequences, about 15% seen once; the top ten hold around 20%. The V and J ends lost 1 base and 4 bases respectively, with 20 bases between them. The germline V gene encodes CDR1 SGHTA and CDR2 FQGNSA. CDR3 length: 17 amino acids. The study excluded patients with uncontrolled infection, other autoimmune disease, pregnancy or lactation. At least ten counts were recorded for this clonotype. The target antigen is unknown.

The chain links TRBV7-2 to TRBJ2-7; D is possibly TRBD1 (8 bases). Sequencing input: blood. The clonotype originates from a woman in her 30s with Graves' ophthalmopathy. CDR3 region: CASSLVRLGQGGYEQYF. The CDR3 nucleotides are TGTGCCAGCAGCTTAGTTCGCTTAGGACAGGGAGGGTACGAGCAGTACTTC.